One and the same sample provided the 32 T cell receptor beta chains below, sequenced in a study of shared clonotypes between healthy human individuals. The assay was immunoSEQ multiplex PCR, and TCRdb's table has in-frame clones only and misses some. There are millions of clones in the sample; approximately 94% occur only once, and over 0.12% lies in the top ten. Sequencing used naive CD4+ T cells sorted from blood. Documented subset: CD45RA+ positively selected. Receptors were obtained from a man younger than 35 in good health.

The chain's CDR3 is CASSPGTGESEKLFF. CDR3 nucleotide sequence: TGTGCCAGCTCACCCGGGACAGGGGAGAGCGAAAAACTGTTTTTT. This chain joins TRBV18 and TRBJ1-4; 10 bases fit TRBD1. CDR1 and CDR2 (germline): KGHSH, LQKENI. The CDR3 is made up of 15 amino acids. The V gene end was trimmed by 3 bases and the J gene end by 8 bases; junction bases not matched to a gene: 6.

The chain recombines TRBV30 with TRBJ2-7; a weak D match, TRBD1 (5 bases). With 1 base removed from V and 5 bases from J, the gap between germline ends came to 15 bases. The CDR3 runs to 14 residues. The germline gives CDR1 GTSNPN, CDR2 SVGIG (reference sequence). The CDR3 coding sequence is TGTGCCTGGAGTGAGCAGGGAAAGGGTAACGAGCAGTACTTC. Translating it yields CAWSEQGKGNEQYF.

The CDR3 DNA is TGCGCCAGCAGCCACCCGGGACAGCAGGCTGGTGGCTACACCTTC. This encodes CASSHPGQQAGGYTF. This sequence joins TRBV4-3 and TRBJ1-2; 7 bases fit TRBD1. J lost 7 bases, V lost 3 bases, and 11 bases had no gene match. CDR1 is LGHNA, CDR2 YSLEER, per germline. CDR3 length: 15 residues.

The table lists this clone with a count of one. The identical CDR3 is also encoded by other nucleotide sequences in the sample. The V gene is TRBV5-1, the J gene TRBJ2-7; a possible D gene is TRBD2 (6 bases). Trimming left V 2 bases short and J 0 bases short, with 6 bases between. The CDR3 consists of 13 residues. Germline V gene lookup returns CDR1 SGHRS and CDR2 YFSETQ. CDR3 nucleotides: TGCGCCAGCAGCTTAGCGGGCTCCTACGAGCAGTACTTC. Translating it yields CASSLAGSYEQYF.

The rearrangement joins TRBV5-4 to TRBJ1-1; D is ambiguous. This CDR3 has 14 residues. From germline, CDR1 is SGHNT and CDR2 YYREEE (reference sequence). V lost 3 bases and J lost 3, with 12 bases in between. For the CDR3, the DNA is TGTGCCAGCAGCTCGAGGGTGGTGGACACTGAAGCTTTCTTT. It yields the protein CASSSRVVDTEAFF.

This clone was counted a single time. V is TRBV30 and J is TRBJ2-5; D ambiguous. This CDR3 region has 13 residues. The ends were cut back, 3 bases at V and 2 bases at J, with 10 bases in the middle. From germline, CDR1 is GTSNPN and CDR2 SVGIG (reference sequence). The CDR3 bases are TGTGCCTGGAGCGAGGAGATTCAAGAGACCCAGTACTTC. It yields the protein CAWSEEIQETQYF.

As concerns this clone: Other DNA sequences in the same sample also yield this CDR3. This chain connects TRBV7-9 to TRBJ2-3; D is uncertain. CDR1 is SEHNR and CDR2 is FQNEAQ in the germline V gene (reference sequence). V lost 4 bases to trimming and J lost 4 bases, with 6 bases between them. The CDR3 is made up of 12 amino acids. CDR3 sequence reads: CASSSLADTQYF. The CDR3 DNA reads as TGTGCCAGCAGCTCCCTTGCAGATACGCAGTATTTT.

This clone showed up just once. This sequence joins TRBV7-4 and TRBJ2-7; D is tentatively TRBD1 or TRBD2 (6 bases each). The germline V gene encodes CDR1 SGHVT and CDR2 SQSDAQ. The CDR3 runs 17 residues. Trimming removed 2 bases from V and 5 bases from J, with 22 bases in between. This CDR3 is CASSLLCHPGEVHEQYF. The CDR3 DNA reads TGTGCCAGCAGCTTATTATGTCACCCAGGGGAGGTCCACGAGCAGTACTTC.

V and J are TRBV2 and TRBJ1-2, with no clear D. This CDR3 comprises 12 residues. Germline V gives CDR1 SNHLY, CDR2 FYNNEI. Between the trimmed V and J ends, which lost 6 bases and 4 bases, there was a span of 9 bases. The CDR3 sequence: CASREGSYGYTF. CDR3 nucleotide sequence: TGTGCCAGCAGGGAGGGAAGCTATGGCTACACCTTC.

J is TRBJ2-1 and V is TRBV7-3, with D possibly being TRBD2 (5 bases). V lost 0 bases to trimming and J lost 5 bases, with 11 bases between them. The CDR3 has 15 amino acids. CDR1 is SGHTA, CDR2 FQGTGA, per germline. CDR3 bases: TGTGCCAGCAGCTTAACCCACGGACTTAACAATGAGCAGTTCTTC. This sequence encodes CASSLTHGLNNEQFF.

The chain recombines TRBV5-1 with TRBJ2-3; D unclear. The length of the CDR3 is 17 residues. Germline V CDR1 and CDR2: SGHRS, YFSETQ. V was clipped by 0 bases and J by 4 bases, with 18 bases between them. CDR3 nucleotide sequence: TGCGCCAGCAGCTTGGGTTCTGCCCCTCCCCCCCCAGATACGCAGTATTTT. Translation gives CASSLGSAPPPPDTQYF. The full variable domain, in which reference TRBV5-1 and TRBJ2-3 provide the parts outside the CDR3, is KAGVTQTPRYLIKTRGQQVTLSCSPISGHRSVSWYQQTPGQGLQFLFEYFSETQRNKGNFPGRFSGRQFSNSRSEMNVSTLELGDSALYLCASSLGSAPPPPDTQYFGPGTRLTVL.

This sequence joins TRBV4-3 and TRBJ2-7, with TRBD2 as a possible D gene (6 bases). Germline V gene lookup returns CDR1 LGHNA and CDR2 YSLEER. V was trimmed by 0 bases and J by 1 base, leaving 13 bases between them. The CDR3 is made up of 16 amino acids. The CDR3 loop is CASSQDFSGGSYEQYF. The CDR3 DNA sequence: TGCGCCAGCAGCCAAGATTTCTCCGGGGGATCCTACGAGCAGTACTTC.

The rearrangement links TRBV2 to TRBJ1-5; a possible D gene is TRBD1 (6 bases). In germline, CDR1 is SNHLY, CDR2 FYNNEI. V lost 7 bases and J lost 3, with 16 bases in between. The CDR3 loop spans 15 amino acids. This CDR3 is CASTAPGGNNQPQHF. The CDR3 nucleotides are TGTGCCAGCACCGCTCCGGGGGGCAACAATCAGCCCCAGCATTTT.

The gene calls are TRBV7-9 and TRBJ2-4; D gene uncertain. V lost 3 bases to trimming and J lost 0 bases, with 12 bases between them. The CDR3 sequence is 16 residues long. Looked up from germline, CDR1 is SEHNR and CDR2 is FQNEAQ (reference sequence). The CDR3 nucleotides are TGTGCCAGCAGCTTGGACCTTAGTCTAGCCAAAAACATTCAGTACTTC. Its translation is CASSLDLSLAKNIQYF. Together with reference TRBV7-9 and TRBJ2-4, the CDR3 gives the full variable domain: DTGVSQNPRHKITKRGQNVTFRCDPISEHNRLYWYRQTLGQGPEFLTYFQNEAQLEKSRLLSDRFSAERPKGSFSTLEIQRTEQGDSAMYLCASSLDLSLAKNIQYFGAGTRLSVL.

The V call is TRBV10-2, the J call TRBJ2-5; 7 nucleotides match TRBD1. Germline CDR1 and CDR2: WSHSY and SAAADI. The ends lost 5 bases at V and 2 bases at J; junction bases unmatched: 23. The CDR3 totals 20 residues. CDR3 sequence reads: CASSRDPTRKGAGGQETQYF. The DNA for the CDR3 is TGCGCCAGCAGTAGAGACCCAACGAGGAAGGGGGCAGGAGGACAAGAGACCCAGTACTTC.

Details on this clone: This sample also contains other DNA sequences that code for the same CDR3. The CDR3 DNA follows: TGTGCCAGCAGCTTTACAGGTACCTACGAGCAGTACTTC. It yields the protein CASSFTGTYEQYF. The chain joins TRBV5-6 to TRBJ2-7; TRBD1 is a possible D gene (5 bases). The ends were cut back, 2 bases at V and 2 bases at J, with 8 bases in the middle. Germline loops: CDR1 SGHDT, CDR2 YYEEEE. This CDR3 spans 13 amino acids. Full variable domain (missing parts from reference TRBV5-6 and TRBJ2-7): DAGVTQSPTHLIKTRGQQVTLRCSPKSGHDTVSWYQQALGQGPQFIFQYYEEEERQRGNFPDRFSGHQFPNYSSELNVNALLLGDSALYLCASSFTGTYEQYFGPGTRLTVT.

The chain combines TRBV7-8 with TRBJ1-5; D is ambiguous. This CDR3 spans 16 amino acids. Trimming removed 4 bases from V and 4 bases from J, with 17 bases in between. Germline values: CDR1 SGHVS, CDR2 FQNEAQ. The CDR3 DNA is TGTGCCAGCAGCTCCCCGAGTCCGGGAAAAAATCAGCCCCAGCATTTT. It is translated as CASSSPSPGKNQPQHF.

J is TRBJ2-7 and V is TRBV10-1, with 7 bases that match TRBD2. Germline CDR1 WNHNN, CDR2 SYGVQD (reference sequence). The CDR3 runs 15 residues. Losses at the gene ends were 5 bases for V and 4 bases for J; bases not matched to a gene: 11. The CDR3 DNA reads TGCGCCAGCAGTCCCGGCGGGGGAAGGGTGTACGAGCAGTACTTC. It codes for CASSPGGGRVYEQYF.

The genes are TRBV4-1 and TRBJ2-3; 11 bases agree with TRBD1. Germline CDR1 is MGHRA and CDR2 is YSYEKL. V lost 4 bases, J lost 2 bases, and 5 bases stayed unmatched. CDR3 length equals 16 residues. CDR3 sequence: CASSLRTGGITDTQYF. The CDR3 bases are TGCGCCAGCAGCCTTAGGACAGGGGGCATCACAGATACGCAGTATTTT.

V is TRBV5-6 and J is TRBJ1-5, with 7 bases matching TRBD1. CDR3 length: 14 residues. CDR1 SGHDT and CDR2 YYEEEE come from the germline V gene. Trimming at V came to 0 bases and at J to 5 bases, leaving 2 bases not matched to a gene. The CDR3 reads CASSLGGGDQPQHF. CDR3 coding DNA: TGTGCCAGCAGCTTGGGAGGGGGCGATCAGCCCCAGCATTTT. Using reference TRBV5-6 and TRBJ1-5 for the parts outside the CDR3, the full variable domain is DAGVTQSPTHLIKTRGQQVTLRCSPKSGHDTVSWYQQALGQGPQFIFQYYEEEERQRGNFPDRFSGHQFPNYSSELNVNALLLGDSALYLCASSLGGGDQPQHFGDGTRLSIL.

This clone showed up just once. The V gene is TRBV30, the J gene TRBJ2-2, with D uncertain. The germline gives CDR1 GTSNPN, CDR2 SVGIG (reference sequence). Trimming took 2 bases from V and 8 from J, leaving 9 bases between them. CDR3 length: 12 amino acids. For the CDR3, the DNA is TGTGCCTGGAGTCAAAGGATGGGGGAGCTGTTTTTT. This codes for CAWSQRMGELFF.

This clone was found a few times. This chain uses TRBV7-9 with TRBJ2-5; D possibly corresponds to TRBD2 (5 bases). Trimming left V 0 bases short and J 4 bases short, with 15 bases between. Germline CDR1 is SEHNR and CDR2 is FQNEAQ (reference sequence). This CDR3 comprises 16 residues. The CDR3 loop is CASSLAASLGGETQYF. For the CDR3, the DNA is TGTGCCAGCAGCTTAGCGGCTAGCTTGGGTGGAGAGACCCAGTACTTC.

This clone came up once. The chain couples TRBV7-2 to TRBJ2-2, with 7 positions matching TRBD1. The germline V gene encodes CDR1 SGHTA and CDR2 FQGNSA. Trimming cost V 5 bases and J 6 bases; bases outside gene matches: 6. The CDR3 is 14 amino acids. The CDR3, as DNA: TGTGCCAGCAGCCGAAAACAGGGGTCCGGGGAGCTGTTTTTT. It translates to CASSRKQGSGELFF. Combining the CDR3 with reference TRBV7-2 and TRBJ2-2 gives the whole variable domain GAGVSQSPSNKVTEKGKDVELRCDPISGHTALYWYRQSLGQGLEFLIYFQGNSAPDKSGLPSDRFSAERTGGSVSTLTIQRTQQEDSAVYLCASSRKQGSGELFFGEGSRLTVL.

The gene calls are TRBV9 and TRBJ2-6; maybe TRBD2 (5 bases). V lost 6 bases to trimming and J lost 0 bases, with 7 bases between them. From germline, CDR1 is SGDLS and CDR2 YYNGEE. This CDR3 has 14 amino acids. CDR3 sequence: CASIRGSGANVLTF. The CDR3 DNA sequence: TGTGCCAGCATCCGGGGCTCTGGGGCCAACGTCCTGACTTTC.

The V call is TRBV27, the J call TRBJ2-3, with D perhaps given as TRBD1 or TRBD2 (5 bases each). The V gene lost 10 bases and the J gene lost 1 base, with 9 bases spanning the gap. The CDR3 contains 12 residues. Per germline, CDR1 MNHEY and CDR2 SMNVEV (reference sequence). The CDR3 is CAIRGRTDTQYF. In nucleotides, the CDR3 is TGTGCCATACGGGGACGCACAGATACGCAGTATTTT.

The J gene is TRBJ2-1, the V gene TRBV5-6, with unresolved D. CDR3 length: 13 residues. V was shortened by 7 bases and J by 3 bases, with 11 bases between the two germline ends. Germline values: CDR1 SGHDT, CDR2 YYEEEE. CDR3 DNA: TGTGCCAGCCAGCAAGGTAACTACAATGAGCAGTTCTTC. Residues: CASQQGNYNEQFF.

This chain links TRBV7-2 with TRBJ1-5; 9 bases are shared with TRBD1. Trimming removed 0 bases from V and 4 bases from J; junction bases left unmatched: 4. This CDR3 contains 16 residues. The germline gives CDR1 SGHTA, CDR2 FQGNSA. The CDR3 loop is CASSLAGQGINQPQHF. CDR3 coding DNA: TGTGCCAGCAGCTTAGCCGGACAGGGGATTAATCAGCCCCAGCATTTT.

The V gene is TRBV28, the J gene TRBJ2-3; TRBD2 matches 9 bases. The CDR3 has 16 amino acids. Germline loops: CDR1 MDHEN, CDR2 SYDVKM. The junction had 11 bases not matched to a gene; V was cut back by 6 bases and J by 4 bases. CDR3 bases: TGTGCCAGCAGCCCTCCCAGCGGGAGGCCCCCAGATACGCAGTATTTT. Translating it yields CASSPPSGRPPDTQYF.

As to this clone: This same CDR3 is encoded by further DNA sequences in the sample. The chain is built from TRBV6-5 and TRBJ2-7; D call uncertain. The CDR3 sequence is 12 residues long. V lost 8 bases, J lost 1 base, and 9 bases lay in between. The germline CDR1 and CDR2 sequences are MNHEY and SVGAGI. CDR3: CASGRSSYEQYF. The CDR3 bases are TGTGCCAGCGGTCGGTCTTCCTACGAGCAGTACTTC.

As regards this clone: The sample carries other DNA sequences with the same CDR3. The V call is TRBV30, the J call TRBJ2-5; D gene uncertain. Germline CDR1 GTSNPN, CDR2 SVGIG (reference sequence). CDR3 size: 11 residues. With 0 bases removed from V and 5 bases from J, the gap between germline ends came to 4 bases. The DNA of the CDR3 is TGTGCCTGGAGTGTACTCGAGACCCAGTACTTC. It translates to CAWSVLETQYF.

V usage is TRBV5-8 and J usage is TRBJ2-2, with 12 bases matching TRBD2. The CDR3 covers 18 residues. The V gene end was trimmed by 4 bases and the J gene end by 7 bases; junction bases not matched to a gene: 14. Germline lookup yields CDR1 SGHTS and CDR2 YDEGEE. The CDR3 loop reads CASSMALAGGKVIGELFF. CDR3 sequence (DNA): TGTGCCAGCAGCATGGCACTAGCGGGGGGAAAAGTGATCGGGGAGCTGTTTTTT.

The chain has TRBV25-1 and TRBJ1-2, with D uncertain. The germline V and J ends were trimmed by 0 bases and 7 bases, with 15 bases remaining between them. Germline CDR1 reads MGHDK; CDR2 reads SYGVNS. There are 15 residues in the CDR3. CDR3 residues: CASSEYSRPSSGYTF. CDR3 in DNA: TGTGCCAGCAGTGAATATAGCCGACCTTCGTCTGGCTACACCTTC.